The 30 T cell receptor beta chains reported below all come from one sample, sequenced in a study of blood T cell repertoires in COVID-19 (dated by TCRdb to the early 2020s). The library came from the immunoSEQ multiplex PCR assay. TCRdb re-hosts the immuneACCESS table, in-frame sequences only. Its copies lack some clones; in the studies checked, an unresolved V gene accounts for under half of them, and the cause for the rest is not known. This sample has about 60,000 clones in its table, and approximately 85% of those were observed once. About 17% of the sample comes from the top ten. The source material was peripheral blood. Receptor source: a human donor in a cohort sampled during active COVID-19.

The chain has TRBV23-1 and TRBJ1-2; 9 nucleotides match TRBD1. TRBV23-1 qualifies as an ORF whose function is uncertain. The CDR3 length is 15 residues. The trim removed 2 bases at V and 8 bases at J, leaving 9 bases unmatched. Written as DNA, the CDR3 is TGCGCCAGCAGTCAAACGGGGGACAGGGAGGACGGCTACACCTTC. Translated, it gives CASSQTGDREDGYTF.

In nucleotides, the CDR3 is TGTGCTAGTGGTACACAGGGGGCAGCTCAGCCCCAGCATTTT. Protein product: CASGTQGAAQPQHF. J is TRBJ1-5 and V is TRBV12-5; 9 nucleotides match TRBD1. Germline loops: CDR1 LGHNT, CDR2 FRNRAP. With V trimmed by 5 bases and J by 6 bases, 5 bases remained unmatched. CDR3 size: 14 residues. The full variable domain, in which reference TRBV12-5 and TRBJ1-5 provide the parts outside the CDR3, is DARVTQTPRHKVTEMGQEVTMRCQPILGHNTVFWYRQTMMQGLELLAYFRNRAPLDDSGMPKDRFSAEMPDATLATLKIQPSEPRDSAVYFCASGTQGAAQPQHFGDGTRLSIL.

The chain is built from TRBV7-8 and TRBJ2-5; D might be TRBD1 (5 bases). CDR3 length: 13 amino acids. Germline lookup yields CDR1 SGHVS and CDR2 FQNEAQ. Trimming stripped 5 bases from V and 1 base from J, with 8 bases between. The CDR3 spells CASSLTVQETQYF. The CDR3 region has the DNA TGTGCCAGCAGCCTGACAGTCCAAGAGACCCAGTACTTC. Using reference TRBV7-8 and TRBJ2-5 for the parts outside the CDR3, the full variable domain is GAGVSQSPRYKVAKRGQDVALRCDPISGHVSLFWYQQALGQGPEFLTYFQNEAQLDKSGLPSDRFFAERPEGSVSTLKIQRTQQEDSAVYLCASSLTVQETQYFGPGTRLLVL.

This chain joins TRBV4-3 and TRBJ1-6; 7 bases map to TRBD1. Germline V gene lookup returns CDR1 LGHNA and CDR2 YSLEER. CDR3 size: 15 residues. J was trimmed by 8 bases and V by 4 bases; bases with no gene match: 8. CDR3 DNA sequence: TGCGCCAGCAGCCGCGGCCAGGGGGAAGATTCACCCCTCCACTTT. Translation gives CASSRGQGEDSPLHF.

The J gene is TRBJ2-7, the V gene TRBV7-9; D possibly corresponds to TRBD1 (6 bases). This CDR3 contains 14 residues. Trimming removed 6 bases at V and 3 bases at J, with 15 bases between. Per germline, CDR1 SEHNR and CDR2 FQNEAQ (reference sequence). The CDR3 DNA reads TGTGCCAGCAGTCTTACAGGGACCCTCTACGAGCAGTACTTC. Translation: CASSLTGTLYEQYF.

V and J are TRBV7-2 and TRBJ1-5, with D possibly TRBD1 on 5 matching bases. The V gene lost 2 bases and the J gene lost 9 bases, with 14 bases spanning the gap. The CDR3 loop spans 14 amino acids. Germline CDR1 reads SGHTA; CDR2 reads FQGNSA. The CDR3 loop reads CASSLSGRRGPQHF. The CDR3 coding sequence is TGTGCCAGCAGCTTATCAGGGCGTAGAGGGCCCCAGCATTTT.

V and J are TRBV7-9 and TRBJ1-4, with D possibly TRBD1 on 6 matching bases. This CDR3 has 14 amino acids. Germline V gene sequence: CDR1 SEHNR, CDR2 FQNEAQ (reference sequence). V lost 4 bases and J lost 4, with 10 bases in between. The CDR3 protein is CASSSQGHNEKLFF. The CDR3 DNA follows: TGTGCCAGCAGCTCGCAGGGACATAATGAAAAACTGTTTTTT.

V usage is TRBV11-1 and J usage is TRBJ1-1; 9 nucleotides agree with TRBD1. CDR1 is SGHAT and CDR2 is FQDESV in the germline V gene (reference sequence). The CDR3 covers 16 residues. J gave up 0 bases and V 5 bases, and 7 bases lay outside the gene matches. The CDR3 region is CASSANRGQVNTEAFF. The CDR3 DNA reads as TGTGCCAGCAGCGCGAACAGGGGGCAGGTGAACACTGAAGCTTTCTTT.

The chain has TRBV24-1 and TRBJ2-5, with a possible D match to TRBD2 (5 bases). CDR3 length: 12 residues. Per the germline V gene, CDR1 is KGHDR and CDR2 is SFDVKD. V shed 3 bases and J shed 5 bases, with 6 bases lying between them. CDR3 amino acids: CATSDRRETQYF. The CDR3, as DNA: TGTGCCACCAGTGATAGGAGGGAGACCCAGTACTTC.

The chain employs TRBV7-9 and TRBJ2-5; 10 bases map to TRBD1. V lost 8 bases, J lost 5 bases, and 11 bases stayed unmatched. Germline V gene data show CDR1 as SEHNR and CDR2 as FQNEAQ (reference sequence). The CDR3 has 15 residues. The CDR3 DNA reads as TGTGCCAGCCACTGGGGGGGACAGGGGTCGGAGACCCAGTACTTC. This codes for CASHWGGQGSETQYF.

The CDR3: CASSEAGGSYEQYF. Written as DNA, the CDR3 is TGCGCCAGCAGCGAGGCGGGGGGGTCCTACGAGCAGTACTTC. The gene calls are TRBV10-2 and TRBJ2-7; 9 nucleotides line up with TRBD2. CDR1 WSHSY and CDR2 SAAADI come from the germline V gene. The CDR3 runs to 14 residues. The junction had 4 bases not matched to a gene; V was cut back by 6 bases and J by 1 base.

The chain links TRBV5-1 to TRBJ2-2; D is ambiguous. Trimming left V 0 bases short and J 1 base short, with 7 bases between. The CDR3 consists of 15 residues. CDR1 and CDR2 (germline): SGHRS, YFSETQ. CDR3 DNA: TGCGCCAGCAGCTTGGACCGACAGAACACCGGGGAGCTGTTTTTT. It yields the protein CASSLDRQNTGELFF.

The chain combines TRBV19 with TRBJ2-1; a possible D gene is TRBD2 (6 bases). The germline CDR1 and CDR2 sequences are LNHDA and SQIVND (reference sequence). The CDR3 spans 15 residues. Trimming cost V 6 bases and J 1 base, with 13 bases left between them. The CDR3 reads CASRGGMNSYNEQFF. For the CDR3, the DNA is TGTGCCAGTAGGGGAGGAATGAATTCCTACAATGAGCAGTTCTTC.

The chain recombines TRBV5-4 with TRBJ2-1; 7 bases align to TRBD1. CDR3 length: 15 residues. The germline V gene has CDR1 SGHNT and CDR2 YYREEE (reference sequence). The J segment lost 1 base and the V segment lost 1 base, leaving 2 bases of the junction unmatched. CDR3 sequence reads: CASSLPRGSYNEQFF. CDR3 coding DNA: TGTGCCAGCAGCTTGCCCAGGGGGTCCTACAATGAGCAGTTCTTC. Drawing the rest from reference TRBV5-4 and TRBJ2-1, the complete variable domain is ETGVTQSPTHLIKTRGQQVTLRCSSQSGHNTVSWYQQALGQGPQFIFQYYREEENGRGNFPPRFSGLQFPNYSSELNVNALELDDSALYLCASSLPRGSYNEQFFGPGTRLTVL.

Here the CDR3 DNA reads TGTGCCAGCAGTGTCTTCCCCACAGATACGCAGTATTTT. This codes for CASSVFPTDTQYF. The chain carries TRBV2 and TRBJ2-3; no reliable D call. CDR1 and CDR2 (germline): SNHLY, FYNNEI. Trimming shortened V by 4 bases and J by 2 bases, and 7 bases separated the two germline ends. The CDR3 extends over 13 amino acids.

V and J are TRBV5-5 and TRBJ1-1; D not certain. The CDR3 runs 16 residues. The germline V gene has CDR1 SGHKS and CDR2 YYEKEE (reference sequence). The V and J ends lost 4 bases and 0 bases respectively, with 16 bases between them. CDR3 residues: CASSHPSIKLNTEAFF. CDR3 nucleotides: TGTGCCAGCAGCCACCCCTCTATAAAGCTGAACACTGAAGCTTTCTTT.

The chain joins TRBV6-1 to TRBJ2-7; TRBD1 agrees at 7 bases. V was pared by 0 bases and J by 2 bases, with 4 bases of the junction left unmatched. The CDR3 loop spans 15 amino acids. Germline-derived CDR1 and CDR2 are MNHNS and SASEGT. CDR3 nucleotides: TGTGCCAGCAGTGAAGCCGGGACAGAAGCCTACGAGCAGTACTTC. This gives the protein CASSEAGTEAYEQYF.

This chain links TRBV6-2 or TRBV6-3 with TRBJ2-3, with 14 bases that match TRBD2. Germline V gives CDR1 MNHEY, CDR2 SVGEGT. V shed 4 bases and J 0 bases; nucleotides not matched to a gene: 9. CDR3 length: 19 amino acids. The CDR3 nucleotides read TGTGCCAGCAGTTTCGCGGGACTAGCGGGGGCCTCTAGCACAGATACGCAGTATTTT. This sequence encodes CASSFAGLAGASSTDTQYF.

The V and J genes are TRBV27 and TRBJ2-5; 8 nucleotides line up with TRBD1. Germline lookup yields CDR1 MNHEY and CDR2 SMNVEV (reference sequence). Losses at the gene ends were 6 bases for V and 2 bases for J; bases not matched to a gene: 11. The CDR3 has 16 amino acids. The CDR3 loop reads CASSFWNDRGQETQYF. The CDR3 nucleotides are TGTGCCAGCAGCTTTTGGAACGACAGGGGACAAGAGACCCAGTACTTC.

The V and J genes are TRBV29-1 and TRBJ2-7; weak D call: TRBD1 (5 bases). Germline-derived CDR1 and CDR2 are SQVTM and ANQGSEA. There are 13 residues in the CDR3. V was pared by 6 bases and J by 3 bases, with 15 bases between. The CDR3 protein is CSVAQGGRYEQYF. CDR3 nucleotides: TGCAGCGTGGCGCAGGGTGGGCGCTACGAGCAGTACTTC.

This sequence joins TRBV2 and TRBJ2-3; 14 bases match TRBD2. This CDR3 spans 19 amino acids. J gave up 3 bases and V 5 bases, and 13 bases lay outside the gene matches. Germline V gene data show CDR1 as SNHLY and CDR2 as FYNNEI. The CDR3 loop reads CASSFPFPGLAGGTDTQYF. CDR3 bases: TGTGCCAGCAGTTTCCCCTTCCCCGGACTAGCGGGGGGTACAGATACGCAGTATTTT.

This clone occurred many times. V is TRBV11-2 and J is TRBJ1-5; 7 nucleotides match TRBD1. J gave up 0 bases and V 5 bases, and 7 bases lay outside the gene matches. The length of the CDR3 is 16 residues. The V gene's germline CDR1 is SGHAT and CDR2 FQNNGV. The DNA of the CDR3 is TGTGCCAGCAGCACGGGGACAGCCTATAGCAATCAGCCCCAGCATTTT. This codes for CASSTGTAYSNQPQHF.

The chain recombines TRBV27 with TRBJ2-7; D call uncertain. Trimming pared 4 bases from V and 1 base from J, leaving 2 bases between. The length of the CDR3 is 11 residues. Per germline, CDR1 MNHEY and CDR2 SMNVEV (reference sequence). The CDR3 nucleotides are TGTGCCAGCAGTTCATCCTACGAGCAGTACTTC. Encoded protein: CASSSSYEQYF.

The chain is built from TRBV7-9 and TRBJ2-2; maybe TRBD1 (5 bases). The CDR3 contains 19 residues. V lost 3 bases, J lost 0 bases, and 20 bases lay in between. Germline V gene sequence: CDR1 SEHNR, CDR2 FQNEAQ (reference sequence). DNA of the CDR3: TGTGCCAGCAGCTTTTACCCCTTCAAGACAGTCGCGAACACCGGGGAGCTGTTTTTT. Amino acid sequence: CASSFYPFKTVANTGELFF.

CDR3 in DNA: TGTGCCAGCAGCCGGGGCCGTTCCCTCCAAGAGACCCAGTACTTC. Translating gives CASSRGRSLQETQYF. The J gene is TRBJ2-5, the V gene TRBV6-2 or TRBV6-3; D possibly matches TRBD1 or TRBD2 (5 bases each). The V gene lost 6 bases and the J gene lost 1 base, with 15 bases spanning the gap. Germline V gene lookup returns CDR1 MNHEY and CDR2 SVGEGT. This CDR3 comprises 15 residues.

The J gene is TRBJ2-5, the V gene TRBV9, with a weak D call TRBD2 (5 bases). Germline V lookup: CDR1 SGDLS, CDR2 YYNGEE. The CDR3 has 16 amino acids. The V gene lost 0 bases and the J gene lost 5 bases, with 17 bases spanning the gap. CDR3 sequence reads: CASSVESSSGMETQYF. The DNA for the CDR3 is TGTGCCAGCAGCGTAGAGTCTAGCTCGGGGATGGAGACCCAGTACTTC.

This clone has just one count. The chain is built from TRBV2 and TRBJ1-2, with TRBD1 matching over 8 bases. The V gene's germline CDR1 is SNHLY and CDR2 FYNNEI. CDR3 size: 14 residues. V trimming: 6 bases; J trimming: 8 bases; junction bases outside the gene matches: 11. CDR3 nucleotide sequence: TGTGCCAGCAGGGACGGACAGGGATTAGGCGGCTACACCTTC. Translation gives CASRDGQGLGGYTF. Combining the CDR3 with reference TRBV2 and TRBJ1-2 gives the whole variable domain EPEVTQTPSHQVTQMGQEVILRCVPISNHLYFYWYRQILGQKVEFLVSFYNNEISEKSEIFDDQFSVERPDGSNFTLKIRSTKLEDSAMYFCASRDGQGLGGYTFGSGTRLTVV.

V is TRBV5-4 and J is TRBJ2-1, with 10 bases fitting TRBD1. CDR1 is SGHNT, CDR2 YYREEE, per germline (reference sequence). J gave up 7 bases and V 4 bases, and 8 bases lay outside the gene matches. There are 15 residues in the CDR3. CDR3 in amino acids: CASSVKRDRGNEQFF. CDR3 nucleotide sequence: TGTGCCAGCAGCGTAAAGAGGGACAGGGGAAATGAGCAGTTCTTC. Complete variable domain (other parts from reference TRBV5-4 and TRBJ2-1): ETGVTQSPTHLIKTRGQQVTLRCSSQSGHNTVSWYQQALGQGPQFIFQYYREEENGRGNFPPRFSGLQFPNYSSELNVNALELDDSALYLCASSVKRDRGNEQFFGPGTRLTVL.

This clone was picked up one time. CDR3 sequence (DNA): TGTGCCACCAGTGATCCCCCCGGGCAGGGGGCCTACAATGAGCAGTTCTTC. Its translation: CATSDPPGQGAYNEQFF. The V call is TRBV24-1, the J call TRBJ2-1, with TRBD1 matching 7 bases. V shed 3 bases, J shed 2 bases, and the junction held 9 bases outside the gene matches. Germline CDR1 reads KGHDR; CDR2 reads SFDVKD. CDR3 length equals 17 residues.

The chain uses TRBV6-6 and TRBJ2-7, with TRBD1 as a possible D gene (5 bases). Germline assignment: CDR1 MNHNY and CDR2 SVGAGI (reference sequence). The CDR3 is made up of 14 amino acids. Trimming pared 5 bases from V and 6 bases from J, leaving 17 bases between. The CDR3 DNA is TGTGCCAGCAGTCCTAGGGCCGACACAGGCGAGCAGTACTTC. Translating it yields CASSPRADTGEQYF.